The present entry profiles one T cell receptor (beta chain) with its context. These data are taken from a study of blood T cell repertoires in COVID-19. Study in general: Italy, Spain and the United States were the sources of the convalescent and acute COVID-19 samples.

V lost 4 bases to trimming and J lost 9 bases, with 7 bases between them. Germline assignment: CDR1 LNHNV and CDR2 YYDKDF (reference sequence). This CDR3 has 12 amino acids. The study recruited people aged roughly 18 to 95 years across under 25 US areas. The data were produced by immunoSEQ multiplex PCR, yet TCRdb's version contains in-frame clones alone and is incomplete. The sample gives under 200,000 clones, around four fifths of which show up once; under 15% is in the top ten. The gene calls are TRBV15 and TRBJ1-6, with D uncertain. This sequence was found in a woman aged 55-69 years who had recovered from COVID-19. The sample was PBMCs or T cells enriched from blood (not recorded which). The CDR3 DNA reads as TGTGCCACCAGCAAACTCGGTTCACCCCTCCACTTT. Encoded protein: CATSKLGSPLHF. Full variable domain (outside the CDR3, taken from reference TRBV15 and TRBJ1-6): DAMVIQNPRYQVTQFGKPVTLSCSQTLNHNVMYWYQQKSSQAPKLLFHYYDKDFNNEADTPDNFQSRRPNTSFCFLDIRSPGLGDTAMYLCATSKLGSPLHFGNGTRLTVT.